These 10 T cell receptor beta chains share one sample of origin, sequenced in a study of radiotherapy plus CTLA-4 blockade in lung cancer. The protocol was immunoSEQ multiplex PCR, while the TCRdb copy is restricted to in-frame clones and leaves out a portion. Among 85,000 to 90,000 clones listed, approximately 86% were seen once. Sequenced material: peripheral blood, taken from a patient treated with radiotherapy plus ipilimumab. The receptors were gathered from a human donor with non-small cell lung cancer that progressed on radiotherapy plus ipilimumab.

The chain uses TRBV4-3 and TRBJ1-4; D not certain. Per germline, CDR1 LGHNA and CDR2 YSLEER. This CDR3 region has 17 residues. Trimming removed 2 bases at V and 5 bases at J, with 18 bases between. Here the CDR3 DNA reads TGCGCCAGCAGCCAAAACCTCTTTCAGGAATTGAATGAAAAACTGTTTTTT. Residues: CASSQNLFQELNEKLFF.

As to this clone: At the DNA level, this CDR3 is encoded by other sequences in the same sample as well. The rearrangement joins TRBV18 to TRBJ2-5; 7 nucleotides align to TRBD1. The CDR3 sequence is 15 residues long. Germline V gene lookup returns CDR1 KGHSH and CDR2 LQKENI. V trimming: 0 bases; J trimming: 1 base; junction bases outside the gene matches: 2. CDR3 in amino acids: CASSPPGQAQETQYF. The CDR3 nucleotides are TGTGCCAGCTCACCACCAGGACAGGCCCAAGAGACCCAGTACTTC.

The genes are TRBV4-3 and TRBJ2-5; a weak D match, TRBD2 (6 bases). Looked up from germline, CDR1 is LGHNA and CDR2 is YSLEER. The CDR3 extends over 16 amino acids. The V gene lost 2 bases and the J gene lost 1 base, with 14 bases spanning the gap. CDR3: CASSQNLAGSQETQYF. CDR3 DNA: TGCGCCAGCAGCCAAAACCTGGCGGGGAGCCAAGAGACCCAGTACTTC.

The chain links TRBV19 to TRBJ1-1; tentative D call: TRBD1 (6 bases). CDR3 length equals 14 residues. Trimming removed 5 bases at V and 5 bases at J, with 15 bases between. Looked up from germline, CDR1 is LNHDA and CDR2 is SQIVND (reference sequence). The CDR3 coding sequence is TGTGCCAGTAGTCCCGCCAGAAGGGGGACTGAAGCTTTCTTT. Encoded protein: CASSPARRGTEAFF.

The V and J genes are TRBV5-1 and TRBJ2-1, with D perhaps TRBD1 (5 bases). Germline CDR1 reads SGHRS; CDR2 reads YFSETQ. The CDR3 runs to 14 residues. Trimming shortened V by 4 bases and J by 8 bases, and 16 bases separated the two germline ends. The DNA of the CDR3 is TGCGCCAGCAGCGTAGACAGACCGAGCGATGAGCAGTTCTTC. This encodes CASSVDRPSDEQFF. The complete variable domain, with remaining parts taken from reference TRBV5-1 and TRBJ2-1, reads KAGVTQTPRYLIKTRGQQVTLSCSPISGHRSVSWYQQTPGQGLQFLFEYFSETQRNKGNFPGRFSGRQFSNSRSEMNVSTLELGDSALYLCASSVDRPSDEQFFGPGTRLTVL.

The gene calls are TRBV10-3 and TRBJ2-7; D is uncertain. Trimming shortened V by 0 bases and J by 0 bases, and 15 bases separated the two germline ends. This CDR3 has 17 residues. The germline V gene encodes CDR1 ENHRY and CDR2 SYGVKD. In DNA form, the CDR3 reads TGTGCCATCAGTGAGTCGGTCGTTGGCCTTATCTCCTACGAGCAGTACTTC. Translated, it gives CAISESVVGLISYEQYF.

A word on this clone: A read error may produce the germline difference seen at one junction end. This sequence joins TRBV18 and TRBJ1-2; 7 bases align to TRBD1. This CDR3 region has 12 residues. The germline CDR1 and CDR2 sequences are KGHSH and LQKENI. The CDR3 sequence is CASSPDSRGPYF. Written as DNA, the CDR3 is TGTGCCAGCTCACCGGACTCGAGGGGGCCCTACTTC.

This clone has just one count. J is TRBJ2-5 and V is TRBV9; D may correspond to TRBD1 or TRBD2 (5 bases each). Trimming stripped 4 bases from V and 1 base from J, with 8 bases between. Germline V gene sequence: CDR1 SGDLS, CDR2 YYNGEE. This CDR3 comprises 13 residues. The DNA for the CDR3 is TGTGCCAGCAGCCTTGGGACCCAAGAGACCCAGTACTTC. Amino acids: CASSLGTQETQYF.

This sequence joins TRBV28 and TRBJ1-5; D is unresolved. Between the trimmed V and J ends, which lost 6 bases and 7 bases, there was a span of 16 bases. Germline lookup yields CDR1 MDHEN and CDR2 SYDVKM. The CDR3 length is 14 residues. The CDR3 region has the DNA TGTGCCAGCAGCTCGATAGGAGGAGTCCAGCCCCAGCATTTT. Protein product: CASSSIGGVQPQHF.

The V and J genes are TRBV30 and TRBJ1-4, with D perhaps TRBD1 (6 bases). Germline V gene data show CDR1 as GTSNPN and CDR2 as SVGIG (reference sequence). V lost 2 bases, J lost 8 bases, and 15 bases lay in between. The CDR3 spans 14 residues. CDR3 sequence reads: CAWSRGGGGEKLFF. The CDR3 DNA sequence: TGTGCCTGGAGTAGGGGGGGAGGAGGAGAAAAACTGTTTTTT.